Shown below are 22 T cell receptor beta chains from a single sample sequenced in a study of T-cell reconstitution after alpha-beta-depleted transplantation in children. It was with unique molecular identifiers that the TCRbeta library was prepared. One entry per CDR3 protein results from TCRdb running MiXCR on the PCR reads. Seen here are about a million distinct CDR3 sequences, about 29% observed once, and the top ten hold roughly 27%. Sequences were derived from PBMCs, mostly from graft donor cells, sampled 360 days after TCRalphabeta/CD19-depleted stem cell transplant. These receptors all stem from a boy younger than two who had a stem cell transplant for SCID, so the T cells may come from the graft donor.

The chain recombines TRBV5-1 with TRBJ2-3; tentative D call: TRBD2 (6 bases). With 4 bases removed from V and 5 bases from J, the gap between germline ends came to 14 bases. Per germline, CDR1 SGHRS and CDR2 YFSETQ. The CDR3 has 14 residues. The DNA for the CDR3 is TGCGCCAGCAGCGCGGGGCTAGATGGAGATACGCAGTATTTT. Protein product: CASSAGLDGDTQYF.

This clonotype appeared many times. V and J are TRBV2 and TRBJ2-1; 7 bases match TRBD1. The CDR3 has 15 amino acids. Germline CDR1 is SNHLY and CDR2 is FYNNEI. Germline trimming cut 3 bases from V and 8 bases from J; bases unmatched to any gene: 10. The CDR3 region has the DNA TGTGCCAGCAGTGATAAGCCAGGGGGTAACTATGAGCAGTTCTTC. Translation gives CASSDKPGGNYEQFF.

V gene TRBV29-1 combines with J gene TRBJ2-4; D call uncertain. Deletions cut 4 bases from V and 10 bases from J, with 20 bases between. This CDR3 is built from 14 residues. Germline values: CDR1 SQVTM, CDR2 ANQGSEA. This CDR3 reads CSVVDGYTPRIQYF. The CDR3 nucleotides are TGCAGCGTTGTGGATGGATATACCCCTCGGATTCAGTACTTC. Together with reference TRBV29-1 and TRBJ2-4, the CDR3 gives the full variable domain: SAVISQKPSRDICQRGTSLTIQCQVDSQVTMMFWYRQQPGQSLTLIATANQGSEATYESGFVIDKFPISRPNLTFSTLTVSNMSPEDSSIYLCSVVDGYTPRIQYFGAGTRLSVL.

There are a few counts of this clonotype. The CDR3 here is CSVRGGSGAWETQYF. Here the CDR3 DNA reads TGCAGCGTTCGCGGTGGAAGTGGCGCTTGGGAGACCCAGTACTTC. The chain combines TRBV29-1 with TRBJ2-5, with D uncertain. The ends were cut back, 5 bases at V and 5 bases at J, with 21 bases in the middle. Germline V gives CDR1 SQVTM, CDR2 ANQGSEA. The CDR3 covers 15 residues.

V usage is TRBV7-2 and J usage is TRBJ2-1, with D uncertain. The V and J ends lost 0 bases and 10 bases respectively, with 7 bases between them. The CDR3 covers 12 residues. In germline, CDR1 is SGHTA, CDR2 FQGNSA. The chain's CDR3 is CASSLASYEQFF. CDR3 nucleotide sequence: TGTGCCAGCAGCTTAGCGTCATACGAGCAGTTCTTC.

This sequence joins TRBV12-3 or TRBV12-4 and TRBJ2-5; 12 bases align to TRBD2. The CDR3 sequence is 16 residues long. The J segment lost 3 bases and the V segment lost 5 bases, leaving 7 bases of the junction unmatched. CDR3 coding DNA: TGTGCCAGCAGTCCGACTAGCGGGGGCACCAAAGAGACCCAGTACTTC. Protein: CASSPTSGGTKETQYF.

The chain carries TRBV2 and TRBJ2-7; TRBD2 aligns across 8 bases. Germline CDR1 and CDR2: SNHLY and FYNNEI. The CDR3 length is 15 residues. Unmatched junction bases numbered 6, after V lost 3 bases and J lost 2 bases. The CDR3 here is CASSDERGSTYEQYF. The DNA of the CDR3 is TGTGCCAGCAGTGACGAGCGGGGGTCAACCTACGAGCAGTACTTC.

The chain couples TRBV20-1 to TRBJ2-2; 11 bases agree with TRBD1. Losses at the gene ends were 5 bases for V and 2 bases for J; bases not matched to a gene: 7. CDR3 length equals 16 residues. CDR1 is DFQATT and CDR2 is SNEGSKA in the germline V gene (reference sequence). Here the CDR3 reads CSAEQGQGGNTGELFF. CDR3 DNA: TGCAGTGCTGAACAGGGACAGGGGGGCAACACCGGGGAGCTGTTTTTT.

This clonotype came up a few times. The chain employs TRBV29-1 and TRBJ2-7; the D call may be TRBD1 or TRBD2 (7 bases each). Germline CDR1 reads SQVTM; CDR2 reads ANQGSEA. The CDR3 extends over 13 amino acids. V gave up 1 base and J gave up 3 bases, with 10 bases separating them. The CDR3 spells CSVEGRGGYEQYF. The CDR3 DNA reads as TGCAGCGTTGAAGGCAGGGGGGGCTACGAGCAGTACTTC.

The table lists this clonotype with a few counts. The genes are TRBV3-1 and TRBJ2-1, with 13 bases aligning to TRBD2. The CDR3 has 16 residues. J lost 8 bases, V lost 4 bases, and 8 bases had no gene match. CDR1 LGHDT and CDR2 YNNKEL come from the germline V gene (reference sequence). CDR3 nucleotide sequence: TGTGCCAGCAGCCGAGTACTAGCGGGGGGGCGGGATGAGCAGTTCTTC. As protein: CASSRVLAGGRDEQFF.

This clonotype occurred many times. The gene calls are TRBV7-2 and TRBJ2-1, with D maybe TRBD2 (7 bases). CDR3 size: 15 residues. The V gene lost 1 base and the J gene lost 7 bases, with 14 bases spanning the gap. The germline V gene encodes CDR1 SGHTA and CDR2 FQGNSA. The CDR3 is CASSLVGGAGNEQFF. CDR3 nucleotides: TGTGCCAGCAGCTTAGTAGGGGGGGCTGGAAATGAGCAGTTCTTC.

The table lists this clonotype with a count of one. Given the absence of the conserved phenylalanine or tryptophan at the CDR3 end, a read error is likely. DNA of the CDR3: TGTGCCAGCAGTTTAGGGACCCAAGGTGGGGTCGAAAACATTCAGTACTAC. Residues: CASSLGTQGGVENIQYY. The rearrangement joins TRBV27 to TRBJ2-4; tentatively, D is TRBD1 or TRBD2 (5 bases each). This CDR3 is 17 amino acids long. Germline values: CDR1 MNHEY, CDR2 SMNVEV (reference sequence). Between the trimmed V and J ends, which lost 2 bases and 5 bases, there was a span of 19 bases.

J is TRBJ1-2 and V is TRBV7-9, with D unresolved. V was trimmed by 5 bases and J by 2 bases, leaving 15 bases between them. Per the germline V gene, CDR1 is SEHNR and CDR2 is FQNEAQ (reference sequence). This CDR3 spans 15 amino acids. CDR3 nucleotide sequence: TGTGCCAGCAGCGCCCCCGCGGCGGAGAACTATGGCTACACCTTC. Translated, it gives CASSAPAAENYGYTF.

This rearrangement joins TRBV20-1 to TRBJ1-2; D gene ambiguous. Trimming took 2 bases from V and 8 from J, leaving 21 bases between them. This CDR3 is 15 amino acids long. CDR1 is DFQATT and CDR2 is SNEGSKA in the germline V gene (reference sequence). This CDR3 reads CSARKYVGEGQGYTF. As DNA, the CDR3 is TGCAGTGCTAGAAAGTATGTCGGGGAGGGTCAAGGCTACACCTTC.

The rearrangement links TRBV12-3 or TRBV12-4 to TRBJ1-3; D not resolved. Trimming took 5 bases from V and 0 from J, leaving 8 bases between them. There are 14 residues in the CDR3. CDR3 residues: CASSPSGSGNTIYF. The DNA of the CDR3 is TGTGCCAGCAGTCCCTCGGGCTCTGGAAACACCATATATTTT.

The rearrangement joins TRBV7-2 to TRBJ2-1, with D possibly TRBD2 on 6 matching bases. Germline CDR1 reads SGHTA; CDR2 reads FQGNSA. The V and J ends lost 4 bases and 4 bases respectively, with 14 bases between them. CDR3 size: 15 residues. CDR3 in amino acids: CASSSGTHFYNEQFF. DNA of the CDR3: TGTGCCAGCAGCTCCGGGACTCACTTTTACAATGAGCAGTTCTTC.

The chain has TRBV2 and TRBJ2-2; D tentatively reads TRBD1 or TRBD2 (5 bases each). The V end lost 6 bases, the J end lost 0 bases, and 14 bases lay between the germline ends. Germline V gives CDR1 SNHLY, CDR2 FYNNEI. This CDR3 has 16 residues. The CDR3 DNA reads as TGTGCCAGCAGGGCTAAGGGACGGCCGAACACCGGGGAGCTGTTTTTT. Translation: CASRAKGRPNTGELFF.

The chain recombines TRBV7-3 with TRBJ2-3; D is perhaps TRBD1 or TRBD2 (5 bases each). The CDR3 spans 16 residues. Between the trimmed V and J ends, which lost 4 bases and 1 base, there was a span of 15 bases. Per germline, CDR1 SGHTA and CDR2 FQGTGA. As DNA, the CDR3 is TGTGCCAGCAGCTCCCGGGGCCCAGTTGGCACAGATACGCAGTATTTT. Translated: CASSSRGPVGTDTQYF.

This clonotype was seen only a few times. The V and J genes are TRBV12-3 or TRBV12-4 and TRBJ2-7; D gene uncertain. The germline V and J ends were trimmed by 5 bases and 1 base, with 21 bases remaining between them. The CDR3 has 17 amino acids. Here the CDR3 reads CASSESRWAPDSYEQYF. The CDR3 DNA is TGTGCCAGCAGTGAATCCCGTTGGGCCCCGGATTCCTACGAGCAGTACTTC.

This chain links TRBV18 with TRBJ2-2; D gene unclear. V lost 3 bases and J lost 0, with 8 bases in between. The CDR3 covers 15 residues. From germline, CDR1 is KGHSH and CDR2 LQKENI. The CDR3: CASSPIGTNTGELFF. As DNA, the CDR3 is TGTGCCAGCTCACCGATAGGCACGAACACCGGGGAGCTGTTTTTT.

The chain combines TRBV12-3 or TRBV12-4 with TRBJ2-1, with 7 positions matching TRBD1. The J segment lost 15 bases and the V segment lost 3 bases, leaving 11 bases of the junction unmatched. This CDR3 is 13 amino acids long. CDR3 bases: TGTGCCAGCAGTTTTTCCGTCAGGGGGTCCCCGTTCTTC. The encoded protein is CASSFSVRGSPFF.

The J gene is TRBJ2-5, the V gene TRBV29-1; a weak D match, TRBD2 (7 bases). CDR3 length: 13 residues. The V gene's germline CDR1 is SQVTM and CDR2 ANQGSEA. V lost 3 bases to trimming and J lost 5 bases, with 13 bases between them. The CDR3 reads CSVDRGGRETQYF. The CDR3 DNA reads as TGCAGCGTTGATAGGGGGGGCCGGGAGACCCAGTACTTC.